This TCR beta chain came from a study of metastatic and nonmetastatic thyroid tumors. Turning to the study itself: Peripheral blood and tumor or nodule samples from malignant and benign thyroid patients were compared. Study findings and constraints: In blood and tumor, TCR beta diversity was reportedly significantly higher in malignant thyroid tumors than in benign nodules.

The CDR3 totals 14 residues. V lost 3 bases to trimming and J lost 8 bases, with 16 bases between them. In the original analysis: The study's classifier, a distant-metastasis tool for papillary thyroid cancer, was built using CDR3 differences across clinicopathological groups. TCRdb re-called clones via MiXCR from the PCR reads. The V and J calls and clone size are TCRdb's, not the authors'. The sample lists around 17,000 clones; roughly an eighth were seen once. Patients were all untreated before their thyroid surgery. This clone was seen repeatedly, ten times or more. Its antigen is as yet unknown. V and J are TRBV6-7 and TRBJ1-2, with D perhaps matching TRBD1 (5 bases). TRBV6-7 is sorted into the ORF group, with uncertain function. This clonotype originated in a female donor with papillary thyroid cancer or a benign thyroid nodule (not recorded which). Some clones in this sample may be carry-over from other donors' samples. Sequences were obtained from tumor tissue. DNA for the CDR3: TGTGCCAGCAGTTATTGGGGCGAGCTAGGGGGCTACACCTTC. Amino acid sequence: CASSYWGELGGYTF.